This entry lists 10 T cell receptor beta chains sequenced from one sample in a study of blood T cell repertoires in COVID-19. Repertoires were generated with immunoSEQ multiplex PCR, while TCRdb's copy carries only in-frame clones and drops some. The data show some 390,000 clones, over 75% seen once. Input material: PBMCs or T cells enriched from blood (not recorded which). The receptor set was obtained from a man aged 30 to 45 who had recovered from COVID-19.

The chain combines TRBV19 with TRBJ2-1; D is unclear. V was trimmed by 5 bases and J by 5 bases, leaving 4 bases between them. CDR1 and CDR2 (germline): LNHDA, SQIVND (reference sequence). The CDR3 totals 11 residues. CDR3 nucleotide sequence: TGTGCCAGTAGTGAGAACAATGAGCAGTTCTTC. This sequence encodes CASSENNEQFF.

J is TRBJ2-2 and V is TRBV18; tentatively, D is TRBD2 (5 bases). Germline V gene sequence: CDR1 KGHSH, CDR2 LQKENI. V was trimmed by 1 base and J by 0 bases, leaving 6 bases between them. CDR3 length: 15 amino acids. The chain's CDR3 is CASSPQRTNTGELFF. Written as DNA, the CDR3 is TGTGCCAGCTCACCACAGCGGACGAACACCGGGGAGCTGTTTTTT.

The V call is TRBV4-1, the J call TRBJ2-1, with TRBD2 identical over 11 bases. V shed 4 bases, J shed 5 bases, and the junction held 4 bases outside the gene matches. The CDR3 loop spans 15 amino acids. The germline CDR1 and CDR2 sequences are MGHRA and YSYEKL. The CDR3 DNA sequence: TGCGCCAGCAGCCGAGGGACTAGCGGAGACAATGAGCAGTTCTTC. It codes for CASSRGTSGDNEQFF.

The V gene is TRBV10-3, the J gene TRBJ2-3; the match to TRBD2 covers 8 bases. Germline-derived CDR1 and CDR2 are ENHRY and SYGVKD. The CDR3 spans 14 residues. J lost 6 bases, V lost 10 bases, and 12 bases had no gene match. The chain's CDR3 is CATSLAGLGDTQYF. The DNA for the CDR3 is TGTGCCACCTCATTAGCGGGACTTGGGGATACGCAGTATTTT.

For the CDR3, the DNA is TGTGCCAGCAGTGACAACCAACTTAGCACAGATACGCAGTATTTT. This translates into CASSDNQLSTDTQYF. The chain recombines TRBV6-4 with TRBJ2-3; D gene uncertain. V lost 2 bases and J 0 bases, leaving 9 bases between the germline ends. The germline V gene has CDR1 MRHNA and CDR2 SNTAGT. CDR3 length equals 15 residues.

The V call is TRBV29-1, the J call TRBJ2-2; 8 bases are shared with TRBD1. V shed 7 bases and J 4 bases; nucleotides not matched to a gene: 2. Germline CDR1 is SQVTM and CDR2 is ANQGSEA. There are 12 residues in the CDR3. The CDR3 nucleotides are TGCAGCGCTGGACAGGGCACCGGGGAGCTGTTTTTT. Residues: CSAGQGTGELFF.

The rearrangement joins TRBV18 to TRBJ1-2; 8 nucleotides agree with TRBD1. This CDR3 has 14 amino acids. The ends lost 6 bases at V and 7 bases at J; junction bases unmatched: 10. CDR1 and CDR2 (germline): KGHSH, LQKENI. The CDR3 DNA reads TGTGCCAGCTCTCTCCCAGGGGGCGATTCTGGCTACACCTTC. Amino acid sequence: CASSLPGGDSGYTF.

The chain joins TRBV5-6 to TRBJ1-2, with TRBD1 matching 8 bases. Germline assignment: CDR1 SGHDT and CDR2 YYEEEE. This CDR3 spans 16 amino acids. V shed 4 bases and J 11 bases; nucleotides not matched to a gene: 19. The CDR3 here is CASSGAIGTGKLRYTF. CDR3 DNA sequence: TGTGCCAGCAGCGGGGCTATAGGGACAGGCAAATTACGATACACCTTC.

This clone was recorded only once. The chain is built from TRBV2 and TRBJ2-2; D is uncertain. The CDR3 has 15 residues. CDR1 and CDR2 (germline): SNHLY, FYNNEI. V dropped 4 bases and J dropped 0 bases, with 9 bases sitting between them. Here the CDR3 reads CASSGPGPNTGELFF. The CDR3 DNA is TGTGCCAGCAGTGGTCCTGGGCCGAACACCGGGGAGCTGTTTTTT. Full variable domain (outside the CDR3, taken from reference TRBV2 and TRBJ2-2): EPEVTQTPSHQVTQMGQEVILRCVPISNHLYFYWYRQILGQKVEFLVSFYNNEISEKSEIFDDQFSVERPDGSNFTLKIRSTKLEDSAMYFCASSGPGPNTGELFFGEGSRLTVL.

This chain's CDR3 is CSVDPAPGQGARNTEAFF. The CDR3 DNA sequence: TGCAGCGTTGATCCAGCCCCGGGACAGGGGGCGAGGAACACTGAAGCTTTCTTT. The rearrangement uses TRBV29-1 and TRBJ1-1; 12 nucleotides agree with TRBD1. The V gene end was trimmed by 3 bases and the J gene end by 1 base; junction bases not matched to a gene: 12. The CDR3 totals 18 residues. Germline CDR1 reads SQVTM; CDR2 reads ANQGSEA.